Below, 10 T cell receptor beta chains from the same sample are listed, as sequenced in a study of shared clonotypes between healthy human individuals. Generated by immunoSEQ multiplex PCR, the TCRdb table keeps only in-frame clones and is missing some. The sample has about a million clones, 60% to 80% seen once. The sample comprised memory CD4+ T cells from PBMCs. Described subset: CD45RA-negative fraction. These receptors all stem from a man aged 18 to 29 in good health. Some clones in this sample may be carry-over from other donors' samples.

The genes are TRBV7-3 and TRBJ2-2; 8 bases are a match to TRBD1. After removal of 4 bases from V and 3 bases from J, the junction contained 13 bases not matched to a gene. In germline, CDR1 is SGHTA, CDR2 FQGTGA. This CDR3 is built from 18 residues. CDR3 sequence reads: CASSSTYGQGGDTGELFF. DNA of the CDR3: TGTGCCAGCAGCTCCACCTACGGACAGGGAGGAGACACCGGGGAGCTGTTTTTT.

The V and J genes are TRBV9 and TRBJ2-3; no clear D gene. Per germline, CDR1 SGDLS and CDR2 YYNGEE. Trimming removed 4 bases from V and 1 base from J, with 7 bases in between. The CDR3 extends over 13 amino acids. CDR3 region: CASSMSGTDTQYF. CDR3 coding DNA: TGTGCCAGCAGCATGAGCGGCACAGATACGCAGTATTTT.

The DNA of the CDR3 is TGCGCCAGCAGCCAAATTGGCACAAGGGAGCAGTTCTTC. Translated, it gives CASSQIGTREQFF. This chain connects TRBV4-3 to TRBJ2-1; D unresolved. CDR1 LGHNA and CDR2 YSLEER come from the germline V gene. Trimming removed 2 bases at V and 10 bases at J, with 12 bases between. The CDR3 has 13 amino acids.

This chain connects TRBV9 to TRBJ2-1, with TRBD1 matching over 7 bases. V dropped 3 bases and J dropped 3; count of bases not matched to a gene: 6. This CDR3 has 15 amino acids. The germline V gene has CDR1 SGDLS and CDR2 YYNGEE. The CDR3 DNA sequence: TGTGCCAGCAGCGCAGGGGGTACGGGCTACAATGAGCAGTTCTTC. Encoded protein: CASSAGGTGYNEQFF.

V and J are TRBV28 and TRBJ1-1; D may be TRBD1 (5 bases). CDR1 is MDHEN and CDR2 is SYDVKM in the germline V gene. The ends were cut back, 6 bases at V and 0 bases at J, with 17 bases in the middle. This CDR3 region has 16 residues. The CDR3 DNA follows: TGTGCCAGCAGCACCGCCTCGGGGGGTATGAACACTGAAGCTTTCTTT. It codes for CASSTASGGMNTEAFF.

The V and J genes are TRBV4-2 and TRBJ1-1; maybe TRBD1 (5 bases). The V end lost 4 bases, the J end lost 5 bases, and 14 bases lay between the germline ends. Germline lookup yields CDR1 LGHNA and CDR2 YNFKEQ. The CDR3 length is 14 residues. CDR3 amino acids: CASSRDPLGTEAFF. CDR3 sequence (DNA): TGTGCCAGCAGCCGGGACCCTCTGGGGACTGAAGCTTTCTTT.

This clone was observed a handful of times. The sample holds other DNA sequences that translate to the same CDR3. The V call is TRBV18, the J call TRBJ1-5; D is perhaps TRBD1 (6 bases). Per the germline V gene, CDR1 is KGHSH and CDR2 is LQKENI. Trimming left V 2 bases short and J 2 bases short, with 7 bases between. The CDR3 extends over 14 amino acids. CDR3 protein: CASSPGGGNQPQHF. Here the CDR3 DNA reads TGTGCCAGCTCACCAGGGGGCGGCAATCAGCCCCAGCATTTT.

This chain joins TRBV18 and TRBJ2-7; the D gene is possibly TRBD2 (5 bases). V was trimmed by 6 bases and J by 6 bases, leaving 21 bases between them. The CDR3 has 15 residues. Germline V gene data show CDR1 as KGHSH and CDR2 as LQKENI. DNA of the CDR3: TGTGCCAGCTCCCGCGGCACTAGAGAGAATGGCGAGCAGTACTTC. Protein product: CASSRGTRENGEQYF.

This clone was seen more than once but under ten times. The identical CDR3 is also encoded by other nucleotide sequences in the sample. This chain links TRBV18 with TRBJ1-1; 8 positions agree with TRBD1. The V segment lost 4 bases and the J segment 4 bases; nucleotides outside the gene matches: 5. The CDR3 has 14 residues. Germline assignment: CDR1 KGHSH and CDR2 LQKENI. DNA of the CDR3: TGTGCCAGCTCACTCGACAGGGGAGGCACTGAAGCTTTCTTT. It encodes CASSLDRGGTEAFF. The complete variable domain, with remaining parts taken from reference TRBV18 and TRBJ1-1, reads NAGVMQNPRHLVRRRGQEARLRCSPMKGHSHVYWYRQLPEEGLKFMVYLQKENIIDESGMPKERFSAEFPKEGPSILRIQQVVRGDSAAYFCASSLDRGGTEAFFGQGTRLTVV.

This chain uses TRBV9 with TRBJ2-2; TRBD2 agrees at 12 bases. V lost 4 bases to trimming and J lost 6 bases; unmatched junction nucleotides: 4. Germline V gene sequence: CDR1 SGDLS, CDR2 YYNGEE. The CDR3 is 15 residues long. DNA for the CDR3: TGTGCCAGCAGCTTAGGACTAGCGGGACCCGGGGAGCTGTTTTTT. This gives the protein CASSLGLAGPGELFF. Full variable domain (outside the CDR3, taken from reference TRBV9 and TRBJ2-2): DSGVTQTPKHLITATGQRVTLRCSPRSGDLSVYWYQQSLDQGLQFLIQYYNGEERAKGNILERFSAQQFPDLHSELNLSSLELGDSALYFCASSLGLAGPGELFFGEGSRLTVL.